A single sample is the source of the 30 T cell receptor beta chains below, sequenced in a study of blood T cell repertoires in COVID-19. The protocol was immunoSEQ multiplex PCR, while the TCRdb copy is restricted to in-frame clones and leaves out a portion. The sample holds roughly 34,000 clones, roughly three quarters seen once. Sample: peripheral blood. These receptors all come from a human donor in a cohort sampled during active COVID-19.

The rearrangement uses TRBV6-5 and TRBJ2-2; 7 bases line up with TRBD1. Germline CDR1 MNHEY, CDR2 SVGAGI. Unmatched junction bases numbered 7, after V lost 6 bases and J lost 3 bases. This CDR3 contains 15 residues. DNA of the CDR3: TGTGCCAGCAGGCGAGGGGGCGTCGACACCGGGGAGCTGTTTTTT. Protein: CASRRGGVDTGELFF.

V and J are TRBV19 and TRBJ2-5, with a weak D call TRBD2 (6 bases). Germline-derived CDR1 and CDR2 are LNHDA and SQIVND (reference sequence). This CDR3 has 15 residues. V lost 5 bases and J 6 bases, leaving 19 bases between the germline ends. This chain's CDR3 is CASSDGSGGRKTQYF. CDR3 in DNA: TGTGCCAGTAGTGATGGTTCTGGAGGGAGGAAGACCCAGTACTTC. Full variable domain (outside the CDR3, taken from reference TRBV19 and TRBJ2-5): DGGITQSPKYLFRKEGQNVTLSCEQNLNHDAMYWYRQDPGQGLRLIYYSQIVNDFQKGDIAEGYSVSREKKESFPLTVTSAQKNPTAFYLCASSDGSGGRKTQYFGPGTRLLVL.

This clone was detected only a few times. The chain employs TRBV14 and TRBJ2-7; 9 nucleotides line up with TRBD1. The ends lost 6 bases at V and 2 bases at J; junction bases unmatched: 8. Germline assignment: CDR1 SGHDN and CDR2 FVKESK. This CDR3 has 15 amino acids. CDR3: CASRRTGGLTYEQYF. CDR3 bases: TGTGCCAGCAGGCGTACAGGGGGCCTCACCTACGAGCAGTACTTC.

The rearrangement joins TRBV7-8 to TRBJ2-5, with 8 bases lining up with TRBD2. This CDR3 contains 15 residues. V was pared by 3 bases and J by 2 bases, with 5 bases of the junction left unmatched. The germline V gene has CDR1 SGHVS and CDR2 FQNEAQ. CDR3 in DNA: TGTGCCAGCAGCTTTGGCGGGAGGCAGCAAGAGACCCAGTACTTC. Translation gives CASSFGGRQQETQYF.

The DNA of the CDR3 is TGTGCCAGCAGTGACTTTCGGCTAGCGGGGGGCATGGGTACCCACACAGATACGCAGTATTTT. It yields the protein CASSDFRLAGGMGTHTDTQYF. The gene calls are TRBV6-4 and TRBJ2-3; 11 bases align to TRBD2. CDR1 and CDR2 from the germline V gene are MRHNA and SNTAGT. Losses at the gene ends were 1 base for V and 2 bases for J; bases not matched to a gene: 17. The CDR3 length is 21 residues.

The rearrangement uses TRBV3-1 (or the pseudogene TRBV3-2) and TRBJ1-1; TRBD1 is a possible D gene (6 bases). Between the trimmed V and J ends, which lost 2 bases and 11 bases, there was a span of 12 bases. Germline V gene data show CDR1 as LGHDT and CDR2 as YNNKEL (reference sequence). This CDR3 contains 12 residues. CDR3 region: CASSQHGGPAFF. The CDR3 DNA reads TGTGCCAGCAGCCAACACGGGGGGCCGGCTTTCTTT.

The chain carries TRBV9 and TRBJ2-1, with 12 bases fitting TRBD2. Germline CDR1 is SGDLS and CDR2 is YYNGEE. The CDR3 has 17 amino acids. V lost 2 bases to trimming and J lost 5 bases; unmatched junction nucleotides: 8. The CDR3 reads CASSVLTSGSLNNEQFF. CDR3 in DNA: TGTGCCAGCAGCGTCCTGACTAGCGGGAGTCTCAACAATGAGCAGTTCTTC.

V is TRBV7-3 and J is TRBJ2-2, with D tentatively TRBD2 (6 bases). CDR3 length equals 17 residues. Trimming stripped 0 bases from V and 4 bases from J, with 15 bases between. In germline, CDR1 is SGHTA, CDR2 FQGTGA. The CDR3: CASSLTTRLDSTGELFF. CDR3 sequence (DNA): TGTGCCAGCAGCTTAACGACGCGACTAGACAGCACCGGGGAGCTGTTTTTT. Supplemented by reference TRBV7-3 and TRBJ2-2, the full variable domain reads GAGVSQTPSNKVTEKGKYVELRCDPISGHTALYWYRQSLGQGPEFLIYFQGTGAADDSGLPNDRFFAVRPEGSVSTLKIQRTERGDSAVYLCASSLTTRLDSTGELFFGEGSRLTVL.

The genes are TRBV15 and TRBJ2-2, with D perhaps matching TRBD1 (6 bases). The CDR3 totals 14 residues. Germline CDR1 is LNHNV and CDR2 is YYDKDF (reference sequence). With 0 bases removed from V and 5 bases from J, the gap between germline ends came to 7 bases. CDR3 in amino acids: CATSREQGTGELFF. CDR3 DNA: TGTGCCACCAGCAGAGAACAGGGAACCGGGGAGCTGTTTTTT.

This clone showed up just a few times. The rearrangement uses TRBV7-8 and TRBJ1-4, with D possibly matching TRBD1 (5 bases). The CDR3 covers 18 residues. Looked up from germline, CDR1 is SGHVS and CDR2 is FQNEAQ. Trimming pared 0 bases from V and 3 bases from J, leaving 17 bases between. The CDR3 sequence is CASSLAARGRVANEKLFF. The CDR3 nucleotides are TGTGCCAGCAGCTTAGCAGCTCGGGGGAGGGTAGCTAATGAAAAACTGTTTTTT.

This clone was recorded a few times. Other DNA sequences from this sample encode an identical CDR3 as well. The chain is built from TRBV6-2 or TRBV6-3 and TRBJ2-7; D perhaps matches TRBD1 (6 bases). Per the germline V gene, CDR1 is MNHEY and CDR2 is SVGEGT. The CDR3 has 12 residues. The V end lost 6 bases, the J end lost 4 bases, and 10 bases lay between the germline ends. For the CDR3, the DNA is TGTGCCAGCAGCCCCACAGGGTACGAGCAGTACTTC. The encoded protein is CASSPTGYEQYF.

The CDR3 nucleotides are TGCGCCAGCAGCCAAGCAAAGTTCGCGAGCGCCGGGGAGCTGTTTTTT. Its translation: CASSQAKFASAGELFF. V usage is TRBV4-3 and J usage is TRBJ2-2; no clear D. Trimming took 1 base from V and 6 from J, leaving 15 bases between them. The CDR3 covers 16 residues. Per germline, CDR1 LGHNA and CDR2 YSLEER.

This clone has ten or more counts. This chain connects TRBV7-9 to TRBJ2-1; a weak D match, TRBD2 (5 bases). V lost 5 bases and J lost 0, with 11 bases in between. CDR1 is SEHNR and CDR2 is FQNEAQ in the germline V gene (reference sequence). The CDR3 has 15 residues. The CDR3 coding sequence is TGTGCCAGCAGCGCCCGGAGGAGCTCCTACAATGAGCAGTTCTTC. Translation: CASSARRSSYNEQFF.

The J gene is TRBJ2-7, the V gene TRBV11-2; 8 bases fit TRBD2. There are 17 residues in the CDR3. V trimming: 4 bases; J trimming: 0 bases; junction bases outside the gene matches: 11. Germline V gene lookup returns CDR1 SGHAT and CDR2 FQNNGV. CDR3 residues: CASSSLRGGTYSYEQYF. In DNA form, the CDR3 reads TGTGCCAGCAGCTCCCTCCGCGGGGGGACTTACTCCTACGAGCAGTACTTC.

The CDR3 DNA reads as TGTGCCAGCAGCCCTCCGGGACAGAGTGTTTATGGCTACACCTTC. Protein: CASSPPGQSVYGYTF. The rearrangement links TRBV7-9 to TRBJ1-2; TRBD1 agrees at 7 bases. CDR1 and CDR2 from the germline V gene are SEHNR and FQNEAQ (reference sequence). V shed 5 bases and J 5 bases; nucleotides not matched to a gene: 11. The CDR3 has 15 residues.

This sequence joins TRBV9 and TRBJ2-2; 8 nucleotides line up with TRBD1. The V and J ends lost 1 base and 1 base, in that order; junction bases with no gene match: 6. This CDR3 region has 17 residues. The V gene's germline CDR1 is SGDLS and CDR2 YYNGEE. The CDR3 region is CASSVRPGTGNTGELFF. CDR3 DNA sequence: TGTGCCAGCAGCGTAAGGCCCGGGACAGGGAACACCGGGGAGCTGTTTTTT.

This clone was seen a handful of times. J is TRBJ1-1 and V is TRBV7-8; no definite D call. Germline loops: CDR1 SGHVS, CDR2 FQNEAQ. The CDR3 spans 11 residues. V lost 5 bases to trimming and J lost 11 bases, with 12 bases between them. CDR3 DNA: TGTGCCAGCAGCCGAGGCGGTATGGCTTTCTTT. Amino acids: CASSRGGMAFF.

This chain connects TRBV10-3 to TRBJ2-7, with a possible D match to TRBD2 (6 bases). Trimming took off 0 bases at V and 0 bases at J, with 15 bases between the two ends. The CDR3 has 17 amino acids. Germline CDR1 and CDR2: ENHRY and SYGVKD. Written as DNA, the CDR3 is TGTGCCATCAGTGAGTCGACTCTGGGGGGAGTCTCCTACGAGCAGTACTTC. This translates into CAISESTLGGVSYEQYF.

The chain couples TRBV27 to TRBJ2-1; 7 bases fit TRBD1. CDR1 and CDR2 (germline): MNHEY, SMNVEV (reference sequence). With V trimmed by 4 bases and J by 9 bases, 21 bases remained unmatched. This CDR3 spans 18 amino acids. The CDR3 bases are TGTGCCAGCAGTTCCTCATTCCTACGGGACAGAAGAGGCTTTGAGCAGTTCTTC. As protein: CASSSSFLRDRRGFEQFF.

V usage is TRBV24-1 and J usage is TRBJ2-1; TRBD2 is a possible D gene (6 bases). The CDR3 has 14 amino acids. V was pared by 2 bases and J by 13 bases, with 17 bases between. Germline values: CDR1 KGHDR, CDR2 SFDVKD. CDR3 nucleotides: TGTGCCACCAGTGATTCCCGGGACTTCCAGTTTCAGTTCTTC. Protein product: CATSDSRDFQFQFF.

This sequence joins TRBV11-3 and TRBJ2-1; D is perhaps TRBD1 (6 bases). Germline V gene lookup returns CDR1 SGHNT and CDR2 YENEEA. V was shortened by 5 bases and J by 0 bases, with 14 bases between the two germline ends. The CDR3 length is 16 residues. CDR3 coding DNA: TGTGCCAGCAGCCCGGGCAGGGGACCCTCCTACAATGAGCAGTTCTTC. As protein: CASSPGRGPSYNEQFF.

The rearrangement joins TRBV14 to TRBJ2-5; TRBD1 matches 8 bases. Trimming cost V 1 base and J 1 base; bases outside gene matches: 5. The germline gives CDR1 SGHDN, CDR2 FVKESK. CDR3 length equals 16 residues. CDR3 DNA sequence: TGTGCCAGCAGCCAAGTTTTCAGGGGGCCCCAAGAGACCCAGTACTTC. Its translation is CASSQVFRGPQETQYF.

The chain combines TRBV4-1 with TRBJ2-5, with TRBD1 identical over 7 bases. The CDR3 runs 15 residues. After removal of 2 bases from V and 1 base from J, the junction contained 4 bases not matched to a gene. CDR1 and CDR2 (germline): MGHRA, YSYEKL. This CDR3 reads CASSQPGDSQETQYF. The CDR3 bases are TGCGCCAGCAGCCAACCTGGGGACAGCCAAGAGACCCAGTACTTC.

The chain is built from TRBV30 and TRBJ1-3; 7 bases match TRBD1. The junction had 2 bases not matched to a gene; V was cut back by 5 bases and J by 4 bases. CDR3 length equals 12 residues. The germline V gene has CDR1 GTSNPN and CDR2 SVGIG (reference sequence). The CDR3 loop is CAWGTAGNTIYF. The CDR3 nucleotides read TGTGCCTGGGGGACAGCGGGAAACACCATATATTTT.

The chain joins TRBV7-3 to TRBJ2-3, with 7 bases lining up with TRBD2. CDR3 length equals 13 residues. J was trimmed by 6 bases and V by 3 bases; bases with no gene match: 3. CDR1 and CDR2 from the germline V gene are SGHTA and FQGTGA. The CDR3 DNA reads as TGTGCCAGCAGCTTGGCAGCGGGGGATACGCAGTATTTT. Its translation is CASSLAAGDTQYF.

The CDR3 protein is CASSLEWGPGPGYTF. DNA of the CDR3: TGCGCCAGCAGCTTGGAGTGGGGGCCTGGGCCCGGCTACACCTTC. The J gene is TRBJ1-2, the V gene TRBV5-1; perhaps TRBD1 as D (6 bases). Trimming stripped 0 bases from V and 8 bases from J, with 17 bases between. The CDR3 is made up of 15 amino acids. CDR1 is SGHRS and CDR2 is YFSETQ in the germline V gene.

The CDR3 reads CASSLDRTGENIQYF. CDR3 sequence (DNA): TGTGCCAGCTCACTAGATAGGACAGGTGAAAACATTCAGTACTTC. This chain uses TRBV18 with TRBJ2-4; TRBD1 matches 7 bases. Per the germline V gene, CDR1 is KGHSH and CDR2 is LQKENI. The CDR3 contains 15 residues. Trimming at V came to 4 bases and at J to 5 bases, leaving 8 bases not matched to a gene.

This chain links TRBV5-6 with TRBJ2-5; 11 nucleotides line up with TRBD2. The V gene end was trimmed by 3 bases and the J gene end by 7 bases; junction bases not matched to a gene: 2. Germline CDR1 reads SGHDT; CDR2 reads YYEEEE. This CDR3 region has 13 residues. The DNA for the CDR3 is TGTGCCAGCAGCTCCGGGACTAGCGGGACCCAGTACTTC. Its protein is CASSSGTSGTQYF. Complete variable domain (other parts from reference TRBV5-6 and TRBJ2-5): DAGVTQSPTHLIKTRGQQVTLRCSPKSGHDTVSWYQQALGQGPQFIFQYYEEEERQRGNFPDRFSGHQFPNYSSELNVNALLLGDSALYLCASSSGTSGTQYFGPGTRLLVL.

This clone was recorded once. The CDR3: CASSGGTGYGTEAFF. The CDR3 DNA reads as TGTGCCAGTAGTGGGGGGACAGGGTATGGCACTGAAGCTTTCTTT. The J gene is TRBJ1-1, the V gene TRBV19; the match to TRBD1 covers 9 bases. Unmatched junction bases numbered 8, after V lost 5 bases and J lost 4 bases. The CDR3 consists of 15 residues. Germline-derived CDR1 and CDR2 are LNHDA and SQIVND (reference sequence). The full variable domain, with the rest looked up from reference TRBV19 and TRBJ1-1, is DGGITQSPKYLFRKEGQNVTLSCEQNLNHDAMYWYRQDPGQGLRLIYYSQIVNDFQKGDIAEGYSVSREKKESFPLTVTSAQKNPTAFYLCASSGGTGYGTEAFFGQGTRLTVV.

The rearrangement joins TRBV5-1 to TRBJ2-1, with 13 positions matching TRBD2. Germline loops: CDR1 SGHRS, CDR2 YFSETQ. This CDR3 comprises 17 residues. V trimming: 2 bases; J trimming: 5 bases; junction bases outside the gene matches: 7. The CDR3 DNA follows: TGCGCCAGCAGCTTAACTAGCGGGAGGGGCACGGACAATGAGCAGTTCTTC. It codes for CASSLTSGRGTDNEQFF. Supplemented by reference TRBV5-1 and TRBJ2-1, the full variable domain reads KAGVTQTPRYLIKTRGQQVTLSCSPISGHRSVSWYQQTPGQGLQFLFEYFSETQRNKGNFPGRFSGRQFSNSRSEMNVSTLELGDSALYLCASSLTSGRGTDNEQFFGPGTRLTVL.